This TCR beta chain emerged from a study of post-analysis software for immune sequencing data. At the level of the study: Disease trajectories encompassed relapsing-remitting, secondary progressive and progressive-relapsing multiple sclerosis.

Findings of the study overall: Elevated frequency relative to controls characterized four or five TRBV segments in patients, TRBV5-6, TRBV5-1 and TRBV20-1 among them. Relative to controls, patients with multiple sclerosis showed significantly lower normalized Chao1 diversity.

The ends were cut back, 4 bases at V and 3 bases at J, with 16 bases in the middle. The germline V gene has CDR1 LGHNA and CDR2 YSLEER. There are 15 residues in the CDR3. Researchers reported that TCR beta cDNA libraries carried unique molecular identifiers. TCRdb redid the calling of the PCR reads with MiXCR, one entry per CDR3 protein. The repertoire holds 430,000 or so distinct CDR3 sequences, about 40% seen once, with about 7.6% in the top ten. Notes on this clonotype: Its antigen is currently unknown.

The rearrangement links TRBV4-3 to TRBJ2-7; D possibly matches TRBD1 or TRBD2 (7 bases each). This TCR was sampled from a girl aged 2 to 9 with multiple sclerosis. What was sequenced was blood. The CDR3 sequence is CASSLLQGEGYEQYF. The CDR3 region has the DNA TGCGCCAGCAGCCTCCTTCAGGGGGAGGGCTACGAGCAGTACTTC.